Reported below is one TCR beta chain. Its antigen is currently not known. Per-nucleotide qualities are absent, and no much larger clonotype sits a single base away. This specimen belongs to a study of blood T cell repertoires in COVID-19 (dated by TCRdb to between 2020 and 2021). Turning to the overall study: Collaborator samples came from the United States, Italy and Spain and covered acute and convalescent phases of COVID-19. The samples were drawn from two sources: the first 160 participants of the ongoing ImmuneRACE study, and 1,000 to 1,500 subjects contributed by 6 global collaborators. Subjects who had been exposed to COVID-19, were actively infected with it, or had recovered from it provided the deeply sampled blood TCRbeta repertoires that made up the dataset. The prospective study material was composed of cDNA or gDNA derived from T cells, B-cell-depleted T cells, or PBMCs. Where available, HLA class I and class II types were taken from metadata supplied by the sample provider and were not determined by assay-based typing. The sample metadata nearly always contained a de-identified subject ID, COVID-19 status, age in years and sex. The repertoires were released in a freely available public database meant as a resource for research on the immune response to SARS-CoV-2.

TCRbeta CDR3 regions were amplified from genomic DNA by means of the immunoSEQ Assay, a bias-controlled multiplex PCR. The authors' pipeline ran thus. Nucleated cell counts per sample were estimated from amplification of reference gene primers within the assay. To quantify the absolute abundance of each unique TCRbeta CDR3 rearrangement, sequence reads were collapsed and filtered. Productive Simpson clonality was computed per sample as the square root of Simpson's diversity index over productive rearrangements. Here the immuneACCESS table is served through TCRdb, limited to in-frame sequences with V and J called. Missing clones are a known gap in these copies; in checked studies unresolved V genes cover under half, and the rest lacks a known reason. V and J calls and clone size are given by that table; D and trimming were obtained from the DNA. This sample holds around 100,000 clones; around nine tenths were observed only once. The ten biggest clones cover about 5.1% of the sample.

General conclusions and limits of the study: How much clinical and demographic metadata was included differed by source and by participant, and the metadata was provided uncurated.

Collaborating institutions collected whole blood in K2EDTA tubes following their own protocols. For TCRbeta analysis, collaborators shipped samples as frozen whole blood, isolated PBMCs, or DNA extracted from either of those sample types. The sequence was obtained from a human donor in a cohort sampled during active COVID-19. Input material: peripheral blood.

DNA sequence: TGTGCCAGCAGACTACTGGACTGGGTTAATGAAAAACTGTTTTTT. This codes for CASRLLDWVNEKLFF. The chain is made from TRBV6-5 and TRBJ1-4; the D gene is not confidently resolved. The CDR3 numbers 15 residues from cysteine through phenylalanine. Only the CDR3 portion is preserved as DNA: 45 bases, with reading frame beginning at the first base. CDR1 is given as MNHEY and CDR2 as SVGAGI, both from the germline V gene. V is clipped by 6 bases and J by 4 bases, and the sequence between their germline boundaries is 15 bases long.